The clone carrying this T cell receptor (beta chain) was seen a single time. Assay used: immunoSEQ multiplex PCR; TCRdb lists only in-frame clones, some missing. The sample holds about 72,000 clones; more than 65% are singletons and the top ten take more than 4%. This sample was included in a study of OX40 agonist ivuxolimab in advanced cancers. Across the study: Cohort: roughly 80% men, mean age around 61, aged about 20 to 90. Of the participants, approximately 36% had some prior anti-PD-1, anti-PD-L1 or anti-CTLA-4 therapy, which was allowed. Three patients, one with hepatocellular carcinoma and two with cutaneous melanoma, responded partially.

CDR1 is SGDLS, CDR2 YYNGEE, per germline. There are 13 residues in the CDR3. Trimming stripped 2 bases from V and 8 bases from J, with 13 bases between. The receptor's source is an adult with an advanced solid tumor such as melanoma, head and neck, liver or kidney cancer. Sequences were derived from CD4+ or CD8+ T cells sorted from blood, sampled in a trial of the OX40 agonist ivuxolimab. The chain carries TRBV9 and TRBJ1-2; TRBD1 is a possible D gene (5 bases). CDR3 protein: CASSVGDGRGYTF. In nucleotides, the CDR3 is TGTGCCAGCAGCGTGGGGGACGGTCGGGGCTACACCTTC. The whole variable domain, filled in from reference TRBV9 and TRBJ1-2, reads DSGVTQTPKHLITATGQRVTLRCSPRSGDLSVYWYQQSLDQGLQFLIQYYNGEERAKGNILERFSAQQFPDLHSELNLSSLELGDSALYFCASSVGDGRGYTFGSGTRLTVV.